What follows describes a single T cell receptor beta chain. The antigen is not known. CD8+ and CD4+ T cells from blood underwent TCR beta sequencing, which was carried out in a high-throughput format. Both CD4+ and CD8+ T cells were negatively isolated, and TEMRA cells underwent FACS enrichment. The data derive from a study of CD8 T cells in Susac syndrome. Broader study findings: Individuals included in the TCR sequencing and HLA analysis were acknowledged by the study to be relatively few in number.

Random hexamers were used to reverse transcribe an amount of roughly 0.5 to 1 ug RNA. TCR beta CDR3 was amplified by immunoSEQ multiplex PCR. This amplification extended across 54 Vbeta and 13 Jbeta segments. TCRdb called the immunoSEQ multiplex PCR reads again in MiXCR, with one record for every CDR3 protein. The sample carries 250,000 to 300,000 distinct CDR3 sequences, roughly 81% recorded once. V was clipped by 3 bases and J by 0 bases, with 20 bases between them. Germline V gene lookup returns CDR1 LNHDA and CDR2 SQIVND (reference sequence). This CDR3 is 18 amino acids long. The chain combines TRBV19 with TRBJ1-1; tentatively, D is TRBD1 (5 bases). This TCR was sampled from a human donor with multiple sclerosis. The material sequenced was CD8+ T cells from PBMCs. This CDR3 reads CASSIETAERDMNTEAFF. CDR3 DNA: TGTGCCAGTAGTATCGAGACAGCTGAGAGAGATATGAACACTGAAGCTTTCTTT.